What follows are 15 T cell receptor beta chains derived from one specimen sequenced in a study of cytomegalovirus exposure and HLA in healthy donors. The PCR was carried out with 60 Vbeta primers and 13 Jbeta primers. Method: immunoSEQ multiplex PCR; TCRdb's copy keeps in-frame clones and lacks some. Of some 150,000 clones in the sample, about 72% were seen once. Sequenced: PBMCs. The receptors were gathered from a man under 40 in good health and CMV-seropositive.

V and J are TRBV7-7 and TRBJ1-1; tentative D call: TRBD1 (5 bases). Germline lookup yields CDR1 SSHAT and CDR2 FNYEAQ (reference sequence). This CDR3 comprises 15 residues. Trimming shortened V by 4 bases and J by 5 bases, and 17 bases separated the two germline ends. DNA for the CDR3: TGTGCCAGCAGCTCAACCGGGTGGGAGGGGACTGAAGCTTTCTTT. Its translation is CASSSTGWEGTEAFF.

The V and J genes are TRBV10-2 and TRBJ1-1; tentative D call: TRBD1 (5 bases). V lost 2 bases, J lost 5 bases, and 12 bases lay in between. This CDR3 has 14 residues. In germline, CDR1 is WSHSY, CDR2 SAAADI. Here the CDR3 reads CASSEPGGLTEAFF. The CDR3 DNA sequence: TGCGCCAGCAGTGAGCCCGGGGGTCTAACTGAAGCTTTCTTT.

V usage is TRBV4-1 and J usage is TRBJ2-3, with D maybe TRBD2 (6 bases). Per germline, CDR1 MGHRA and CDR2 YSYEKL. There are 15 residues in the CDR3. The V and J ends lost 4 bases and 1 base respectively, with 12 bases between them. Here the CDR3 reads CASSRSGDGTDTQYF. The CDR3 coding sequence is TGCGCCAGCAGCCGTTCGGGGGACGGCACAGATACGCAGTATTTT.

This chain links TRBV19 with TRBJ1-5, with no clear D. Germline values: CDR1 LNHDA, CDR2 SQIVND (reference sequence). The CDR3 covers 12 residues. The CDR3 sequence is CAGGGGVQPQHF. The CDR3 DNA follows: TGTGCTGGTGGTGGAGGCGTTCAGCCCCAGCATTTT.

This chain connects TRBV10-1 to TRBJ2-3; 8 bases line up with TRBD1. The CDR3 totals 13 residues. CDR1 WNHNN and CDR2 SYGVQD come from the germline V gene (reference sequence). V gave up 9 bases and J gave up 2 bases; unmatched junction bases: 4. CDR3 protein: CASGTGNTDTQYF. CDR3 in DNA: TGCGCCAGTGGGACAGGAAACACAGATACGCAGTATTTT.

The chain joins TRBV4-1 to TRBJ2-5; possible D gene TRBD1, 5 bases. The DNA end is a closer match to TRBJ2-7, so the J assignment may be wrong. CDR1 and CDR2 from the germline V gene are MGHRA and YSYEKL. The CDR3 is made up of 14 amino acids. CDR3 in amino acids: CASSQVGLSYEQYF. The CDR3 region has the DNA TGCGCCAGCAGCCAAGTGGGGCTCTCCTACGAGCAGTACTTC.

This clone was seen only once. The genes are TRBV7-9 and TRBJ2-7; TRBD1 aligns across 7 bases. The junction had 3 bases not matched to a gene; V was cut back by 6 bases and J by 1 base. There are 13 residues in the CDR3. The V gene's germline CDR1 is SEHNR and CDR2 FQNEAQ (reference sequence). CDR3 sequence reads: CASRGDSSYEQYF. CDR3 coding DNA: TGTGCCAGCAGAGGGGACAGTTCCTACGAGCAGTACTTC.

This clone was seen just once. In DNA, the CDR3 is TGTGCCAGCAGCCCAACCCCGGCCCCAGGGTACGAGCAGTACTTC. Amino acids: CASSPTPAPGYEQYF. The chain joins TRBV7-2 to TRBJ2-7; D might be TRBD1 (5 bases). The CDR3 totals 15 residues. V was shortened by 5 bases and J by 4 bases, with 18 bases between the two germline ends. Germline V gene sequence: CDR1 SGHTA, CDR2 FQGNSA.

This chain connects TRBV7-9 to TRBJ2-3, with D tentatively TRBD1 (6 bases). The CDR3 runs to 16 residues. The V end lost 2 bases, the J end lost 4 bases, and 16 bases lay between the germline ends. CDR1 is SEHNR and CDR2 is FQNEAQ in the germline V gene (reference sequence). In nucleotides, the CDR3 is TGTGCCAGCAGCTTAAAAGGGGCAGGGGAATCAGATACGCAGTATTTT. Its translation: CASSLKGAGESDTQYF.

This chain uses TRBV5-1 with TRBJ2-5, with 7 bases that match TRBD1. The CDR3 has 15 amino acids. The V gene end was trimmed by 0 bases and the J gene end by 3 bases; junction bases not matched to a gene: 5. Germline V gene lookup returns CDR1 SGHRS and CDR2 YFSETQ. CDR3 protein: CASSLGQGMEETQYF. The CDR3 nucleotides read TGCGCCAGCAGCTTGGGACAGGGAATGGAAGAGACCCAGTACTTC.

In its sample, this clone was seen a few times. The chain links TRBV30 to TRBJ1-6; no definite D call. Trimming removed 0 bases from V and 4 bases from J, with 10 bases in between. This CDR3 has 15 amino acids. CDR1 is GTSNPN and CDR2 is SVGIG in the germline V gene (reference sequence). The CDR3 reads CAWSVPSGYNSPLHF. For the CDR3, the DNA is TGTGCCTGGAGTGTACCGTCGGGGTATAATTCACCCCTCCACTTT.

This chain links TRBV7-3 with TRBJ1-1; weak D call: TRBD1 (6 bases). The V end was cut by 5 bases, the J end by 5 bases, with 18 bases between. CDR3 length: 15 residues. Germline V gene sequence: CDR1 SGHTA, CDR2 FQGTGA. The CDR3: CASSMLGGFFTEAFF. In nucleotides, the CDR3 is TGTGCCAGCAGCATGTTAGGGGGATTCTTTACTGAAGCTTTCTTT.

This clone occurred a few times. This chain joins TRBV27 and TRBJ1-6; 7 positions match TRBD1. Germline-derived CDR1 and CDR2 are MNHEY and SMNVEV (reference sequence). After removal of 3 bases from V and 7 bases from J, the junction contained 6 bases not matched to a gene. The CDR3 extends over 15 amino acids. CDR3 nucleotides: TGTGCCAGCAGTTTTGGGCAGGGGGGAAATTCACCCCTCCACTTT. As protein: CASSFGQGGNSPLHF.

The chain has TRBV7-2 and TRBJ1-4, with D tentatively TRBD1 (5 bases). The germline CDR1 and CDR2 sequences are SGHTA and FQGNSA. The CDR3 totals 14 residues. Trimming cost V 3 bases and J 7 bases, with 12 bases left between them. For the CDR3, the DNA is TGTGCCAGCAGCTTTGGTCAGGGTGGTGAAAAACTGTTTTTT. Its translation: CASSFGQGGEKLFF.

The chain recombines TRBV5-1 with TRBJ2-3; no clear D. CDR3 length equals 12 residues. The V gene's germline CDR1 is SGHRS and CDR2 YFSETQ. Between the trimmed V and J ends, which lost 3 bases and 1 base, there was a span of 3 bases. The CDR3 is CASSSGTDTQYF. The DNA for the CDR3 is TGCGCCAGCAGCTCGGGCACAGATACGCAGTATTTT.